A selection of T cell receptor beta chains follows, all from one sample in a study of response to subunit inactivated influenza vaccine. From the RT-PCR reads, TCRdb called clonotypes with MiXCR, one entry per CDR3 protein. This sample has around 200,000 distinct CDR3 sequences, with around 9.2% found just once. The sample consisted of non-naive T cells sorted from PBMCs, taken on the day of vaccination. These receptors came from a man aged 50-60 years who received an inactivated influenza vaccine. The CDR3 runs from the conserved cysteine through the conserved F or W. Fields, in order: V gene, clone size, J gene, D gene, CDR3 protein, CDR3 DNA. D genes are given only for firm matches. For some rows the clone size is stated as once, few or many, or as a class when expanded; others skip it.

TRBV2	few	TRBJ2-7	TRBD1	CASMTSGQGSNEQYF	TGTGCCAGCATGACCTCGGGACAGGGGTCTAACGAGCAGTACTTC
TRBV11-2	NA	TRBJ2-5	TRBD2	CASSWGTSGRQETQYF	TGTGCCAGCAGTTGGGGGACTAGCGGGAGGCAAGAGACCCAGTACTTC
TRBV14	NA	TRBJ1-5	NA	CASSQGGGGLQPQHF	TGTGCCAGCAGCCAAGGAGGGGGGGGTCTTCAGCCCCAGCATTTT
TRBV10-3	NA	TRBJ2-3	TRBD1	CATGGTGGSDTQYF	TGTGCCACCGGGGGGACAGGGGGTTCCGATACGCAGTATTTT
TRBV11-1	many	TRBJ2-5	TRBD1	CASSFTGGTLETQYF	TGTGCCAGCAGCTTTACAGGGGGCACATTAGAGACCCAGTACTTC
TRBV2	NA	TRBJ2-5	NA	CASARSSVAETQYF	TGTGCCAGCGCCCGTAGTAGTGTGGCAGAGACCCAGTACTTC
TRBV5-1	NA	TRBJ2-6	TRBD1	CASSLDAGGVFSGANVLTF	TGCGCCAGCAGCTTGGATGCAGGGGGTGTGTTCTCTGGGGCCAACGTCCTGACTTTC
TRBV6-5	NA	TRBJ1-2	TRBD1	CASSYGDRIHYGYTF	TGTGCCAGCAGTTACGGGGACAGAATCCACTATGGCTACACCTTC
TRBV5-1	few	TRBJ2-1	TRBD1	CASSNNPGQVYNEQFF	TGCGCCAGCAGCAACAACCCGGGACAGGTCTACAATGAGCAGTTCTTC
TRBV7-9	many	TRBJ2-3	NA	CASSSQGLRRSTDTQYF	TGTGCCAGCAGCTCCCAAGGACTAAGACGTAGCACAGATACGCAGTATTTT
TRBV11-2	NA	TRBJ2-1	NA	CASSLDPSPGAGQFF	TGTGCCAGCAGCTTAGATCCATCCCCGGGGGCCGGGCAGTTCTTC
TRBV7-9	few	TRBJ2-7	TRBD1	CASSLEGAEQYF	TGTGCCAGCAGCCTTGAGGGGGCCGAGCAGTACTTC
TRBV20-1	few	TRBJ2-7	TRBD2	CSASGAAGGGYEQYF	TGCAGTGCTAGTGGGGCGGCGGGGGGTGGTTACGAGCAGTACTTC
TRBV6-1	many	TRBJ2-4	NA	CASSPGSEIAKNIQYF	TGTGCCAGCAGTCCGGGTAGCGAGATAGCCAAAAACATTCAGTACTTC
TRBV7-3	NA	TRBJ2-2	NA	CASSTGPRQYGGELFF	TGTGCCAGCAGCACGGGACCCCGCCAATATGGAGGGGAGCTGTTTTTT
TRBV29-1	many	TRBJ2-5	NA	CSVEGPSQETQYF	TGCAGCGTTGAGGGACCCAGCCAAGAGACCCAGTACTTC
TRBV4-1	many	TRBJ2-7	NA	CASSQGPGTYEQYF	TGCGCCAGCAGCCAGGGCCCCGGGACCTACGAGCAGTACTTC
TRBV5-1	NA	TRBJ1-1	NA	CASSSGDRASEAFF	TGCGCCAGCAGCTCAGGGGACCGAGCATCTGAAGCTTTCTTT
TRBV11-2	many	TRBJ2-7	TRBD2	CASSLVGTSSQISYEQYF	TGTGCCAGCAGCTTAGTTGGGACTAGTTCCCAAATATCCTACGAGCAGTACTTC
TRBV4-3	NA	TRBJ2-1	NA	CASSQIYSHFNEQFF	TGCGCCAGCAGCCAAATTTACTCACACTTCAATGAGCAGTTCTTC
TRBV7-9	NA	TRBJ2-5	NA	CASSLAAGYGETQYF	TGTGCCAGCAGCTTAGCGGCGGGATATGGTGAGACCCAGTACTTC
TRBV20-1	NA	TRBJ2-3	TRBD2	CSARDPRETDTQYF	TGCAGTGCTAGAGATCCGCGGGAGACAGATACGCAGTATTTT
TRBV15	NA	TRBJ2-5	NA	CATSRGRGGQETQYF	TGTGCCACCAGCAGAGGGCGAGGGGGGCAAGAGACCCAGTACTTC
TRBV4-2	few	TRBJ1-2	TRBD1	CASSQEGTDNYGYTF	TGTGCCAGCAGCCAAGAAGGGACAGATAACTATGGCTACACCTTC
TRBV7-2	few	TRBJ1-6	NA	CASSLAPGWYNSPLHF	TGTGCCAGCAGCTTAGCCCCAGGGTGGTATAATTCACCCCTCCACTTT
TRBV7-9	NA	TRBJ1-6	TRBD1	CASSLNTGGNNSPLHF	TGTGCCAGCAGCTTAAATACAGGGGGGAATAATTCACCCCTCCACTTT
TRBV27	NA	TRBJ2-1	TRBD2	CASSPRLAGYYNEQFF	TGTGCCAGCAGTCCGAGACTAGCGGGGTATTACAATGAGCAGTTCTTC
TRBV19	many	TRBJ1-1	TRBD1	CASSIVGTANTEAFF	TGTGCCAGTAGTATAGTTGGGACAGCCAACACTGAAGCTTTCTTT
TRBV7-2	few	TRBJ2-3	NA	CASSQRGPGVDTQYF	TGTGCCAGCAGCCAGCGCGGCCCCGGGGTAGATACGCAGTATTTT
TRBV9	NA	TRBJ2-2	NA	CASSVDLGGNTGELFF	TGTGCCAGCAGCGTAGACTTGGGGGGGAACACCGGGGAGCTGTTTTTT
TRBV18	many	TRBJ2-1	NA	CAGGTSSYNEQFF	TGTGCGGGCGGGACCAGCTCCTACAATGAGCAGTTCTTC
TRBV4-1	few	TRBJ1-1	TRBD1	CASSQETGGARNTEAFF	TGCGCCAGCAGCCAAGAGACAGGGGGCGCAAGGAACACTGAAGCTTTCTTT
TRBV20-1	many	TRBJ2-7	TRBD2	CSAKTSGTSGEQYF	TGCAGTGCTAAAACTTCCGGGACTAGTGGGGAGCAGTACTTC
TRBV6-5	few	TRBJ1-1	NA	CASSYYGSGGHTEAFF	TGTGCCAGCAGTTATTATGGGTCCGGGGGGCACACTGAAGCTTTCTTT
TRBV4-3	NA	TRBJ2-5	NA	CASSQDRSRVETQYF	TGCGCCAGCAGCCAAGATCGGAGCCGGGTGGAGACCCAGTACTTC
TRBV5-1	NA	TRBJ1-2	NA	CASSLGDGSNYGYTF	TGCGCCAGCAGCTTGGGAGACGGCAGTAACTATGGCTACACCTTC
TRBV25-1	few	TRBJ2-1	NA	CASSGSALVGEQFF	TGTGCCAGCAGTGGTAGCGCTTTGGTGGGTGAGCAGTTCTTC
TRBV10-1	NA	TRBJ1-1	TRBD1	CASSDRRHGQGAYEAFF	TGCGCCAGCAGTGACCGACGACATGGACAGGGGGCTTATGAAGCTTTCTTT
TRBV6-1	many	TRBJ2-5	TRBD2	CASRTSRSGRAGETQYF	TGTGCCAGCAGGACAAGTCGGAGCGGGAGGGCCGGGGAGACCCAGTACTTC
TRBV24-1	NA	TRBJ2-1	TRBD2	CATSDPLAGGLSEQFF	TGTGCCACCAGTGACCCACTAGCGGGGGGCCTCAGTGAGCAGTTCTTC
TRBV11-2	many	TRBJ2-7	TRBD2	CASSPGLAREQYF	TGTGCCAGCAGCCCTGGACTAGCCCGCGAGCAGTACTTC